This T cell receptor (beta chain) was profiled in a study of blood T cell repertoires in COVID-19. Study overall: The samples span acute and convalescent COVID-19 from the United States, Italy and Spain. Sample material is recorded as cDNA or gDNA derived from T cells, B-cell-depleted T cells, or PBMCs.

V was shortened by 0 bases and J by 6 bases, with 15 bases between the two germline ends. Germline assignment: CDR1 LGHNA and CDR2 YSLEER. CDR3 length equals 16 residues. Authors' processing steps: Amplified reference gene primers provided the basis for estimating nucleated cell counts. The table came from immunoSEQ multiplex PCR; TCRdb's copy has only in-frame clones and leaves some out. That table gives V, J and clone size, and the DNA gave D and trimming. This sample has around 280,000 clones, with around 87% found just once. The V call is TRBV4-3, the J call TRBJ2-1; maybe TRBD1 (5 bases). The sequenced sample consisted of peripheral blood. The sequence was collected from a woman in her 30s who had recovered from COVID-19. CDR3 loop: CASSQDFQKGFNEQFF. For the CDR3, the DNA is TGCGCCAGCAGCCAAGATTTCCAAAAGGGGTTCAATGAGCAGTTCTTC.